This TCR beta chain was found in a study of vaccination and CD4 T cells after COVID-19. In the study overall: Those taking part got two shots of either the BNT162b2 or the mRNA-1273 vaccine. Blood was drawn a median roughly 79 days post second dose, range 14 to 241. Study outcomes and limitations: Relatively few convalescent patients were studied; early post-infection timepoints were not included.

This sample's treatment: approximately nine-day PBMC culture with coronavirus spike peptide pools or control peptides (ViraFEST assay). Peptide-pool expansion of antigen-specific T cells preceded TCR sequencing in ViraFEST. With the Oncomine TCR Beta short-read assay, DNA from cultured CD4+ T cells was sequenced. TCRdb re-derived calls from the PCR reads in MiXCR, one entry per CDR3 protein. The sample lists around 21,000 distinct CDR3 sequences; about 52% were seen once. The CDR3 loop spans 14 amino acids. V lost 6 bases and J 3 bases, leaving 15 bases between the germline ends. The germline V gene encodes CDR1 MNHEY and CDR2 SMNVEV (reference sequence). Comments on this clonotype: Its antigen is as yet unknown.

The source of this sequence is a human donor who had recovered from COVID-19. Sequenced: CD4+ T cells from blood, cultured in vitro. This rearrangement joins TRBV27 to TRBJ2-7; D uncertain. DNA of the CDR3: TGTGCCAGCAGGTTAGAACTGGGAAGCTACGAGCAGTACTTC. It is translated as CASRLELGSYEQYF.